The table lists the clone carrying this TCR beta chain with a few counts. The target antigen is unknown. This record belongs to a study of beta chain features in type 1 diabetes. The study, taken as a whole, reports: Researchers report that Type 1 diabetes patients had moderately but significantly shorter TCRB CDR3s across all four CD4+ subsets. Any role of HLA type in TCRB rearrangement remained unresolved here. A potential PCR bias toward shorter templates would be equal in patient and control samples.

This CDR3 spans 14 amino acids. Germline CDR1 is SGHTA and CDR2 is FQGNSA. Unmatched junction bases numbered 7, after V lost 8 bases and J lost 4 bases. CD45RO/CCR7/CD25/CD127/CD95/CD27 separated CD4+ naive, central memory, regulatory and stem cell-like memory cells by sorting. The investigators reverse transcribed all of the isolated RNA, so they sequenced expressed TCRB transcripts. Here immunoSEQ multiplex PCR was the method, and the copy in TCRdb shows in-frame clones only, minus some. This sample yields 640,000 or so clones, of which around 15% are seen a single time; just under 0.04% belongs to the top ten.

The chain carries TRBV7-2 and TRBJ2-2, with TRBD2 matching 7 bases. Material for sequencing was naive CD4+ T cells from blood. The TCR comes from a man younger than 35 with type 1 diabetes. CDR3 in amino acids: CASGTGGRTGELFF. The CDR3 nucleotides are TGTGCCAGCGGCACGGGGGGACGCACCGGGGAGCTGTTTTTT.